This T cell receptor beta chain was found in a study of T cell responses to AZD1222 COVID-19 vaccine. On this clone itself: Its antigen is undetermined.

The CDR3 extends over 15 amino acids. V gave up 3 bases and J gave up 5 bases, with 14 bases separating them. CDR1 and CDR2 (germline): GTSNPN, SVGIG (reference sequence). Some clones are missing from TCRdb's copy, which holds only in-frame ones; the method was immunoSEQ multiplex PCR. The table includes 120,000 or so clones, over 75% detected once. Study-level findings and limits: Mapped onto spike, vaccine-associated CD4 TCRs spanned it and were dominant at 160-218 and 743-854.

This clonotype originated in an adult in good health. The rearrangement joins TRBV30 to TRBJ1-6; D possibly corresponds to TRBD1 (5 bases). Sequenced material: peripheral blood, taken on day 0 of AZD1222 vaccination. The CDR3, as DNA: TGTGCCTGGAGCCACCGGGCAGGGAATAATTCACCCCTCCACTTT. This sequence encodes CAWSHRAGNNSPLHF.